A single sample gave rise to the 9 T cell receptor beta chains below, sequenced in a study of blood T cell repertoires in COVID-19. Here immunoSEQ multiplex PCR was the method, and the copy in TCRdb shows in-frame clones only, minus some. The table lists some 160,000 clones, approximately 84% of them singletons. The sequenced sample consisted of peripheral blood. The receptors stem from a man aged 70 or older with active or convalescent COVID-19.

The chain combines TRBV7-3 with TRBJ2-5, with a tentative D call TRBD2 (5 bases). The V and J ends lost 5 bases and 1 base respectively, with 8 bases between them. Germline CDR1 reads SGHTA; CDR2 reads FQGTGA. CDR3 length: 13 amino acids. The CDR3 region is CASSLAFQETQYF. As DNA, the CDR3 is TGTGCCAGCAGCCTAGCCTTCCAAGAGACCCAGTACTTC.

V usage is TRBV5-1 and J usage is TRBJ1-3, with a tentative D call TRBD1 (6 bases). Per the germline V gene, CDR1 is SGHRS and CDR2 is YFSETQ. Trimming removed 2 bases from V and 4 bases from J, with 13 bases in between. This CDR3 region has 15 residues. The chain's CDR3 is CASSLHRAEGNTIYF. The DNA for the CDR3 is TGCGCCAGCAGCTTACACAGGGCGGAGGGAAACACCATATATTTT.

The genes are TRBV27 and TRBJ2-1; 11 nucleotides line up with TRBD2. The trim removed 6 bases at V and 6 bases at J, leaving 7 bases unmatched. Germline loops: CDR1 MNHEY, CDR2 SMNVEV (reference sequence). This CDR3 spans 15 amino acids. CDR3 region: CASSLIAGGVNEQFF. In DNA, the CDR3 is TGTGCCAGCAGCCTTATAGCGGGAGGGGTCAATGAGCAGTTCTTC.

The chain uses TRBV30 and TRBJ2-2; D possibly corresponds to TRBD2 (5 bases). The germline V gene has CDR1 GTSNPN and CDR2 SVGIG (reference sequence). V was cut by 0 bases and J by 4 bases, with 9 bases left in between. This CDR3 spans 14 amino acids. The CDR3: CAWSVAGGTGELFF. In nucleotides, the CDR3 is TGTGCCTGGAGTGTGGCAGGAGGCACCGGGGAGCTGTTTTTT.

The rearrangement uses TRBV7-2 and TRBJ2-7, with D perhaps matching TRBD1 (5 bases). V was clipped by 4 bases and J by 3 bases, with 10 bases between them. CDR1 SGHTA and CDR2 FQGNSA come from the germline V gene. The CDR3 is 13 amino acids. The CDR3 DNA reads as TGTGCCAGCAGCTGGGGCAAATACTACGAGCAGTACTTC. This codes for CASSWGKYYEQYF.

This chain connects TRBV5-1 to TRBJ2-2, with 9 nucleotides matching TRBD1. The CDR3 is made up of 15 amino acids. Germline V CDR1 and CDR2: SGHRS, YFSETQ. V lost 4 bases, J lost 5 bases, and 6 bases stayed unmatched. The CDR3 nucleotides are TGCGCCAGCAGCCCGGGACAGGGTTTTACCGGGGAGCTGTTTTTT. Translated, it gives CASSPGQGFTGELFF.

The gene calls are TRBV29-1 and TRBJ2-1, with D unresolved. The CDR3 runs 13 residues. Trimming pared 4 bases from V and 3 bases from J, leaving 10 bases between. Germline V gene sequence: CDR1 SQVTM, CDR2 ANQGSEA. The CDR3 bases are TGCAGCGTTGGCCTACCTCTCTACAATGAGCAGTTCTTC. Translation gives CSVGLPLYNEQFF.

On this clone: Other DNA sequences in this sample translate to the same CDR3. V and J are TRBV18 and TRBJ1-1; 7 positions match TRBD1. The CDR3 has 15 residues. V dropped 3 bases and J dropped 0; count of bases not matched to a gene: 4. Germline V gives CDR1 KGHSH, CDR2 LQKENI. The CDR3 here is CASSPRQGMNTEAFF. The DNA for the CDR3 is TGTGCCAGCTCACCGCGACAGGGCATGAACACTGAAGCTTTCTTT.

Here the CDR3 DNA reads TGTGCCAGCTCACCACCCGGGGGTCAGGGGGGAATGAACACTGAAGCTTTCTTT. It translates to CASSPPGGQGGMNTEAFF. J is TRBJ1-1 and V is TRBV18, with 7 positions matching TRBD1. The CDR3 totals 18 residues. V lost 0 bases to trimming and J lost 0 bases; unmatched junction nucleotides: 10. Germline V gene data show CDR1 as KGHSH and CDR2 as LQKENI.